The 13 T cell receptor beta chains in this list originate from one sample, sequenced in a study of T cell changes during pregnancy in multiple sclerosis. Produced via immunoSEQ multiplex PCR; TCRdb's table is partial and in-frame only. This table holds tens of thousands of clones, over 80% found once. This material consisted of peripheral blood, taken before pregnancy. These receptors all stem from a female donor with multiple sclerosis, enrolled in a pregnancy study.

The chain combines TRBV18 with TRBJ1-1, with D unclear. Per germline, CDR1 KGHSH and CDR2 LQKENI. The CDR3 runs 14 residues. Trimming pared 2 bases from V and 1 base from J, leaving 8 bases between. CDR3 sequence: CASSPTTQNTEAFF. For the CDR3, the DNA is TGTGCCAGCTCACCAACGACACAGAACACTGAAGCTTTCTTT.

CDR3 protein: CASSEGFGGRGFTEAFF. DNA of the CDR3: TGTGCCAGCAGTGAAGGGTTCGGAGGCAGGGGGTTCACTGAAGCTTTCTTT. The rearrangement uses TRBV6-1 and TRBJ1-1; 7 nucleotides align to TRBD1. The CDR3 sequence is 17 residues long. With V trimmed by 1 base and J by 4 bases, 12 bases remained unmatched. CDR1 is MNHNS, CDR2 SASEGT, per germline.

The rearrangement joins TRBV5-6 to TRBJ2-5, with TRBD2 as a possible D gene (7 bases). From germline, CDR1 is SGHDT and CDR2 YYEEEE. The CDR3 spans 18 residues. Trimming took off 4 bases at V and 5 bases at J, with 27 bases between the two ends. In DNA form, the CDR3 reads TGTGCCAGCAGCCACGCGCGGGGGCTAGGTCGGGCGCAGGAGACCCAGTACTTC. Residues: CASSHARGLGRAQETQYF.

The table lists this clone with a count of one. J is TRBJ1-3 and V is TRBV9, with no clear D. V was cut by 4 bases and J by 4 bases, with 18 bases left in between. Germline V gene sequence: CDR1 SGDLS, CDR2 YYNGEE. This CDR3 contains 16 residues. The CDR3 DNA reads TGTGCCAGCAGCCCCTCAAGCGTAGGGAGAGGAAACACCATATATTTT. It is translated as CASSPSSVGRGNTIYF.

The J gene is TRBJ2-7, the V gene TRBV7-2, with 11 bases identical to TRBD1. The CDR3 extends over 18 amino acids. Unmatched junction bases numbered 12, after V lost 5 bases and J lost 0 bases. Germline CDR1 is SGHTA and CDR2 is FQGNSA. The CDR3 DNA reads TGTGCCAGCAGCATATCCGGGACAGGGGGGACCGGCTCCTACGAGCAGTACTTC. This encodes CASSISGTGGTGSYEQYF.

The chain recombines TRBV27 with TRBJ2-3, with TRBD2 matching over 8 bases. The CDR3 sequence is 14 residues long. Germline trimming cut 5 bases from V and 5 bases from J; bases unmatched to any gene: 6. CDR1 and CDR2 (germline): MNHEY, SMNVEV (reference sequence). CDR3 sequence reads: CASSAGTRGDTQYF. CDR3 in DNA: TGTGCCAGCAGTGCGGGGACTAGAGGAGATACGCAGTATTTT.

The V gene is TRBV29-1, the J gene TRBJ2-3, with 8 bases aligning to TRBD2. Germline CDR1 is SQVTM and CDR2 is ANQGSEA. The ends lost 5 bases at V and 0 bases at J; junction bases unmatched: 7. This CDR3 is built from 15 residues. The CDR3 protein is CSVTLLADSTDTQYF. The DNA for the CDR3 is TGCAGCGTTACCCTACTAGCGGACAGCACAGATACGCAGTATTTT.

V is TRBV6-1 and J is TRBJ1-1, with 7 nucleotides matching TRBD1. Germline loops: CDR1 MNHNS, CDR2 SASEGT. The CDR3 is 14 amino acids. Trimming removed 6 bases from V and 1 base from J; junction bases left unmatched: 5. The CDR3: CASRERGQNTEAFF. CDR3 in DNA: TGTGCCAGCAGAGAAAGGGGGCAGAACACTGAAGCTTTCTTT.

The CDR3 loop reads CASSDTSDTPEQFF. In DNA form, the CDR3 reads TGTGCCAGCAGTGATACCTCAGACACCCCAGAGCAGTTCTTC. The chain recombines TRBV25-1 with TRBJ2-1, with no clear D. The CDR3 spans 14 residues. The germline V and J ends were trimmed by 3 bases and 10 bases, with 16 bases remaining between them. From germline, CDR1 is MGHDK and CDR2 SYGVNS.

This clone has a single count. The genes are TRBV10-3 and TRBJ1-5; D is undetermined. This CDR3 is built from 14 residues. Trimming took 4 bases from V and 2 from J, leaving 9 bases between them. The germline V gene has CDR1 ENHRY and CDR2 SYGVKD. The CDR3 DNA reads as TGTGCCATCAGTGGCGAAATCGGCAATCAGCCCCAGCATTTT. It yields the protein CAISGEIGNQPQHF.

The chain links TRBV6-5 to TRBJ1-4, with D unclear. Germline-derived CDR1 and CDR2 are MNHEY and SVGAGI. Trimming removed 9 bases from V and 7 bases from J, with 15 bases in between. The CDR3 runs to 13 residues. CDR3 DNA: TGTGCCAGTGGGTCTGGCGGAGGTGAAAAACTGTTTTTT. Its translation is CASGSGGGEKLFF.

This chain uses TRBV7-2 with TRBJ2-7, with D hard to call. Trimming took off 5 bases at V and 3 bases at J, with 5 bases between the two ends. The CDR3 loop spans 11 amino acids. Germline-derived CDR1 and CDR2 are SGHTA and FQGNSA. The CDR3 DNA sequence: TGTGCCAGCAGCCTTATCTACGAGCAGTACTTC. Translated, it gives CASSLIYEQYF.

The V call is TRBV6-6, the J call TRBJ2-7; D unclear. Germline lookup yields CDR1 MNHNY and CDR2 SVGAGI (reference sequence). The CDR3 is 13 residues long. V was cut by 2 bases and J by 1 base, with 6 bases left in between. DNA of the CDR3: TGTGCCAGCAGTTACAGCAATTCCTACGAGCAGTACTTC. It is translated as CASSYSNSYEQYF.